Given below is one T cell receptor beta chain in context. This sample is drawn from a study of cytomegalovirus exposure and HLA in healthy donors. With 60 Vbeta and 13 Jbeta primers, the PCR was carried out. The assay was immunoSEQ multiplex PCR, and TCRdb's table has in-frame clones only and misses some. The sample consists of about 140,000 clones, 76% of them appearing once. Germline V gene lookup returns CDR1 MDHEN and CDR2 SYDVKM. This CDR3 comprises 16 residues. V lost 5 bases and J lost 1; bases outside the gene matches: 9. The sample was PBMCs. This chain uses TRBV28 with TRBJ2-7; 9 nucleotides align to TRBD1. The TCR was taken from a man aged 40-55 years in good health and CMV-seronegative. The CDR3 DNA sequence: TGTGCCAGCAGTGCCCCGGGACAGGGACGTTCCTACGAGCAGTACTTC. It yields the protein CASSAPGQGRSYEQYF.